The table lists the clone carrying this T cell receptor (beta chain) with a count of one. Its antigen is currently unknown. Produced via immunoSEQ multiplex PCR; TCRdb's table is partial and in-frame only. The table lists around 130,000 clones, about 89% of them singletons. This sample stems from a study of T cell responses to AZD1222 COVID-19 vaccine. About the research overall: Pooling was applied to second doses at about 4 or about 12 weeks.

Points from the study as a whole: No repertoire was sampled before or during the peak T cell response, only after it. Targeting of unmutated variant regions was reportedly seen in nearly half of spike-specific TCRs.

Germline V gene lookup returns CDR1 KGHSH and CDR2 LQKENI. Trimming shortened V by 6 bases and J by 1 base, and 12 bases separated the two germline ends. CDR3 length: 14 residues. This chain joins TRBV18 and TRBJ1-1, with D maybe TRBD1 (5 bases). The sequence derives from an adult in good health. The sample consisted of peripheral blood, taken on day 0 of AZD1222 vaccination. CDR3 amino acids: CASSPSGQNTEAFF. DNA for the CDR3: TGTGCCAGCTCTCCGTCGGGGCAGAACACTGAAGCTTTCTTT.